This record concerns one T cell receptor (beta chain) sequence. These data are taken from a study of blood T cell repertoires in COVID-19. Across the study: PBMCs, B-cell-depleted T cells, or T cells were the source of the cDNA or gDNA that made up the material.

The CDR3 spans 13 residues. Deletions cut 2 bases from V and 6 bases from J, with 10 bases between. In germline, CDR1 is MNHNS, CDR2 SASEGT. Clones were sequenced by immunoSEQ multiplex PCR, and TCRdb holds only the in-frame ones, with some missing. The repertoire includes 150,000 to 200,000 clones, around nine tenths of them detected once, and 20% to 25% sits in the top ten. V is TRBV6-1 and J is TRBJ1-1; D perhaps matches TRBD1 (5 bases). The material sequenced was peripheral blood. This clonotype was sampled from a man aged 55 to 70 with active or convalescent COVID-19. The CDR3 DNA is TGTGCCAGCAGTGAAATGGGAGGGGCTGAAGCTTTCTTT. Amino acid sequence: CASSEMGGAEAFF.